This is a list of T cell receptor beta chains from one sample in a study of shared clonotypes between healthy human individuals. Only in-frame clones appear in the TCRdb table, and some are missing; sequencing was by immunoSEQ multiplex PCR. Here the sample spans about 380,000 clones, about 96% being singletons. Sequencing was done on a sample of memory CD8+ T cells sorted from blood. These receptor sequences come from a man aged 30 to 39 in good health. Both conserved end residues are part of each CDR3. A D gene is named only where the DNA matches it firmly. Size is omitted from some rows. Given values are once, few, many or a class for expanded clones.

D gene: TRBD1; V gene: TRBV6-5; J gene: TRBJ2-7; clone size: once; CDR3 DNA: TGTGCCAGCAGTTACCCGGGACAGCCCTACGAGCAGTACTTC; CDR3 protein: CASSYPGQPYEQYF
D gene: NA; V gene: TRBV28; J gene: TRBJ2-7; clone size: once; CDR3 DNA: TGTGCCAGCAGGGACTCTCCCTTTCCCTACGAGCAGTACTTC; CDR3 protein: CASRDSPFPYEQYF
D gene: NA; V gene: TRBV7-6; J gene: TRBJ1-3; clone size: NA; CDR3 DNA: TGTGCCAGCAGCTTAGTACTTGGGGCAGGGGCATCCGGAAACACCATATATTTT; CDR3 protein: CASSLVLGAGASGNTIYF
D gene: NA; V gene: TRBV7-9; J gene: TRBJ2-6; clone size: NA; CDR3 DNA: TGTGCCAGCAGCTTAAGCCCAGGGGTGTCCGGGGCCAACGTCCTGACTTTC; CDR3 protein: CASSLSPGVSGANVLTF
D gene: TRBD1; V gene: TRBV7-8; J gene: TRBJ1-6; clone size: NA; CDR3 DNA: TGTGCCAGCAGCGAAAGACAGGGGTATAATTCACCCCTCCACTTT; CDR3 protein: CASSERQGYNSPLHF
D gene: NA; V gene: TRBV2; J gene: TRBJ2-1; clone size: NA; CDR3 DNA: TGTGCCAGCAGTGAATCCCCAGCGAGGTACAATGAGCAGTTCTTC; CDR3 protein: CASSESPARYNEQFF
D gene: NA; V gene: TRBV7-9; J gene: TRBJ1-4; clone size: once; CDR3 DNA: TGTGCCAGCAGCTTAGAAGGAGGACTGTTTTTT; CDR3 protein: CASSLEGGLFF
D gene: NA; V gene: TRBV4-2; J gene: TRBJ2-7; clone size: NA; CDR3 DNA: TGTGCCAGCAGCCACACGATCCGGGATCCGCGTTACGAGCAGTACTTC; CDR3 protein: CASSHTIRDPRYEQYF
D gene: TRBD2; V gene: TRBV6-5; J gene: TRBJ2-7; clone size: NA; CDR3 DNA: TGTGCCAGCAGACAAACGGGAGGGGGGAACTACGAGCAGTACTTC; CDR3 protein: CASRQTGGGNYEQYF
D gene: NA; V gene: TRBV18; J gene: TRBJ2-2; clone size: once; CDR3 DNA: TGTGCCAGCTCACCCTTATCGGTCTTGAACACCGGGGAGCTGTTTTTT; CDR3 protein: CASSPLSVLNTGELFF
D gene: TRBD2; V gene: TRBV4-2; J gene: TRBJ2-1; clone size: NA; CDR3 DNA: TGTGCCAGCAGCCAACCTCTGGGGGACTTGCCTAGCGGGATCCATGAGCAGTTCTTC; CDR3 protein: CASSQPLGDLPSGIHEQFF
D gene: TRBD1; V gene: TRBV10-1; J gene: TRBJ1-4; clone size: NA; CDR3 DNA: TGCGCCAGCAGGCATCCACTCCGGGACAGAAGTGAAAAACTGTTTTTT; CDR3 protein: CASRHPLRDRSEKLFF
D gene: NA; V gene: TRBV19; J gene: TRBJ1-5; clone size: NA; CDR3 DNA: TGTGCCAGTAGTATACAATTACAGGATTATAGCAATCAGCCCCAGCATTTT; CDR3 protein: CASSIQLQDYSNQPQHF
D gene: TRBD1; V gene: TRBV5-1; J gene: TRBJ1-1; clone size: NA; CDR3 DNA: TGCGCCAGCAGCTTGGCGACCCTGGACAGGGATCGGGCTTTCTTT; CDR3 protein: CASSLATLDRDRAFF
D gene: NA; V gene: TRBV5-4; J gene: TRBJ2-2; clone size: NA; CDR3 DNA: TGTGCCAGCAGCTTTCAGGGGAACACCGGGGAGCTGTTTTTT; CDR3 protein: CASSFQGNTGELFF
D gene: NA; V gene: TRBV27; J gene: TRBJ1-4; clone size: NA; CDR3 DNA: TGTGCCAGCAGTTCAGAAGGGAGAGGGGCAACTAATGAAAAACTGTTTTTT; CDR3 protein: CASSSEGRGATNEKLFF
D gene: TRBD1; V gene: TRBV12-5; J gene: TRBJ1-2; clone size: NA; CDR3 DNA: TGTGCTAGTGGAACCGGGACAGCGGGTGGCTACACCTTC; CDR3 protein: CASGTGTAGGYTF